This T cell receptor beta chain was documented in a study of technical replicates of blood from a handful of donors. Sequencing was performed with immunoSEQ multiplex PCR; in TCRdb, only in-frame clones are kept and a portion is missing. The table includes about 73,000 clones, 93% detected once. Germline V gives CDR1 MNHEY, CDR2 SMNVEV (reference sequence). The CDR3 is 10 residues long. V lost 3 bases, J lost 8 bases, and 5 bases lay in between. This clonotype was sampled from a human donor in good health. The rearrangement uses TRBV27 and TRBJ2-7; D gene uncertain. The sample was T cells isolated from PBMCs. The CDR3 DNA reads as TGTGCCAGCAGTTTCGACAAGCAGTACTTC. This codes for CASSFDKQYF.